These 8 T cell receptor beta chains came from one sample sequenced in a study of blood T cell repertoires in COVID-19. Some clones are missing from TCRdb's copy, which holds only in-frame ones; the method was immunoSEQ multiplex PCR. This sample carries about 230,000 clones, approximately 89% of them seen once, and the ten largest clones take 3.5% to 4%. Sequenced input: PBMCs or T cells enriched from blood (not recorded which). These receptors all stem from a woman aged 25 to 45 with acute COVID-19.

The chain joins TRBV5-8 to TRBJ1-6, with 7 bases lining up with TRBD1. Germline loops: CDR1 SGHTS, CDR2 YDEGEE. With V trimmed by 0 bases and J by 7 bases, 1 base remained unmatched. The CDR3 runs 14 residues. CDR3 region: CASSLARGNSPLHF. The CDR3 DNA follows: TGTGCCAGCAGCTTGGCCAGGGGGAATTCACCCCTCCACTTT.

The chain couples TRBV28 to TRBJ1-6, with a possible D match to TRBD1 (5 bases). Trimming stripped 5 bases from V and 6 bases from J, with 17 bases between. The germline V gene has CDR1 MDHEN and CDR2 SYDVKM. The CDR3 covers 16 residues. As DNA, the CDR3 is TGTGCCAGCAGTCGCTTCCGGGGGGGGTTTAATTCACCCCTCCACTTT. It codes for CASSRFRGGFNSPLHF.

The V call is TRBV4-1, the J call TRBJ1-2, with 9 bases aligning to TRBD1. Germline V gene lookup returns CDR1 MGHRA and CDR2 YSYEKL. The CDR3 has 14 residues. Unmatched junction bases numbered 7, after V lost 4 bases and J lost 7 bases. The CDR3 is CASSLNRGLAGYTF. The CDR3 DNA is TGCGCCAGCAGCCTGAACAGGGGGCTCGCTGGCTACACCTTC.

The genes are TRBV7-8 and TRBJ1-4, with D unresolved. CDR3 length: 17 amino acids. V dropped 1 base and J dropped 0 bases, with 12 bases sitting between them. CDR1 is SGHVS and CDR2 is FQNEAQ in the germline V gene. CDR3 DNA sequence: TGTGCCAGCAGCTTAGTACGGCGGTTGGCAACTAATGAAAAACTGTTTTTT. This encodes CASSLVRRLATNEKLFF.

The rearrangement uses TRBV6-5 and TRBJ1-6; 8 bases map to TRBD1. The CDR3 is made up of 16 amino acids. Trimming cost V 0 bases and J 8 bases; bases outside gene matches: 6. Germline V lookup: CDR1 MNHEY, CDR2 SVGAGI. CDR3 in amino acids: CASSYSPGGEYSPLHF. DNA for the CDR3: TGTGCCAGCAGTTACTCGCCAGGGGGCGAGTATTCACCCCTCCACTTT.

In DNA, the CDR3 is TGTGCCAGCAGTTACTTGACACCGGCGAACACTGAAGCTTTCTTT. Translation: CASSYLTPANTEAFF. This chain links TRBV6-5 with TRBJ1-1; D unclear. Germline assignment: CDR1 MNHEY and CDR2 SVGAGI. The CDR3 is made up of 15 amino acids. Trimming removed 1 base from V and 1 base from J, with 10 bases in between.

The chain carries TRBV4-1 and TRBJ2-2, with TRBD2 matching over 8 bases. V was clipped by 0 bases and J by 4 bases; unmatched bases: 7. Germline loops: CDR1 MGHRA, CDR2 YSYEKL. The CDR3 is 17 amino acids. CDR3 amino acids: CASSQDPRRGGTGELFF. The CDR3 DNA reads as TGCGCCAGCAGCCAAGATCCTCGACGGGGGGGCACCGGGGAGCTGTTTTTT.

The CDR3 sequence is CASSLGQIWPQHF. The CDR3, as DNA: TGTGCCAGCAGCTTGGGCCAGATATGGCCCCAGCATTTT. The rearrangement joins TRBV7-9 to TRBJ1-5; D is undetermined. The CDR3 is 13 residues long. Trimming removed 3 bases at V and 9 bases at J, with 12 bases between. Germline V gene sequence: CDR1 SEHNR, CDR2 FQNEAQ (reference sequence).